The 26 T cell receptor beta chains presented below share a single source sample, sequenced in a study of T cell repertoires in cytomegalovirus infection. Antigens for these TCRs are unknown. TCRdb independently ran MiXCR on the reads; one entry per CDR3 protein. The sample holds under 150,000 distinct CDR3 sequences, 30% to 35% seen once. The sequencing here drew on CD8+ T cells from cultured PBMCs, taken from culture after CMV antigen stimulation. These receptors were taken from a human donor in good health (CMV status not recorded). Some clones in this sample may be carry-over from other donors' samples.

This clonotype was seen repeatedly, ten times or more. The chain employs TRBV11-1 and TRBJ2-1; 9 bases align to TRBD2. This CDR3 has 16 residues. CDR1 and CDR2 (germline): SGHAT, FQDESV (reference sequence). With 2 bases clipped from V and 5 bases from J, the junction kept 7 bases outside the gene matches. In DNA, the CDR3 is TGTGCCAGCAGCTTAATTGGACTAGCGAGTAACAATGAGCAGTTCTTC. It encodes CASSLIGLASNNEQFF.

This clonotype was counted a few times. The chain uses TRBV20-1 and TRBJ1-5; D remains ambiguous. Germline V CDR1 and CDR2: DFQATT, SNEGSKA (reference sequence). V was shortened by 6 bases and J by 0 bases, with 12 bases between the two germline ends. The CDR3 totals 14 residues. CDR3 sequence (DNA): TGCAGTGCGGAACGGGTGGATAGCAATCAGCCCCAGCATTTT. It codes for CSAERVDSNQPQHF.

The genes are TRBV29-1 and TRBJ2-1; 8 bases fit TRBD1. The CDR3 is 13 residues long. Germline loops: CDR1 SQVTM, CDR2 ANQGSEA. Losses at the gene ends were 3 bases for V and 8 bases for J; bases not matched to a gene: 6. The CDR3 loop reads CSVDLDREDEQFF. The CDR3 DNA follows: TGCAGCGTTGACCTGGACAGGGAGGATGAGCAGTTCTTC.

Concerning this clonotype: The junction departs from the called germline gene at one end, perhaps through a read error. The chain recombines TRBV7-7 with TRBJ2-5; D unclear. CDR3 size: 15 residues. Germline CDR1 SSHAT, CDR2 FNYEAQ (reference sequence). The CDR3 nucleotides read TGTGCTAGCAGCCGAACCGTTGGATCTCAAGAGACCCAGTACTTC. Protein sequence: CASSRTVGSQETQYF.

The V and J genes are TRBV4-2 and TRBJ2-1; the D is unclear. CDR3 length equals 15 residues. The germline V gene encodes CDR1 LGHNA and CDR2 YNFKEQ. With 4 bases removed from V and 2 bases from J, the gap between germline ends came to 12 bases. CDR3 DNA: TGTGCCAGCAGCCTGGTCCAGTCGACCTACAATGAGCAGTTCTTC. It translates to CASSLVQSTYNEQFF.

This chain's CDR3 is CASRPPGDTIYF. CDR3 bases: TGTGCCAGCCGCCCCCCGGGGGACACCATATATTTT. The chain links TRBV7-6 to TRBJ1-3; a possible D gene is TRBD1 (5 bases). Germline assignment: CDR1 SGHVS and CDR2 FNYEAQ. This CDR3 has 12 residues. The ends were cut back, 8 bases at V and 8 bases at J, with 13 bases in the middle.

There are a few counts of this clonotype. The chain couples TRBV7-6 to TRBJ2-1, with 7 bases fitting TRBD1. The V segment lost 5 bases and the J segment 2 bases; nucleotides outside the gene matches: 9. Germline-derived CDR1 and CDR2 are SGHVS and FNYEAQ. CDR3 length: 16 amino acids. CDR3 coding DNA: TGTGCCAGCAGCATTCCCCAGGGGGTACCCTACAATGAGCAGTTCTTC. This translates into CASSIPQGVPYNEQFF.

This clonotype was seen many times. The J gene is TRBJ1-2, the V gene TRBV28; 9 bases fit TRBD1. The germline V gene encodes CDR1 MDHEN and CDR2 SYDVKM. V gave up 0 bases and J gave up 10 bases; unmatched junction bases: 15. The length of the CDR3 is 17 residues. The CDR3 DNA reads TGTGCCAGCAGTTTATGGTTTTATAAAGGACAGGGGTTTGCCTACACCTTC. Translating gives CASSLWFYKGQGFAYTF.

This clonotype was counted only a few times. The chain carries TRBV4-1 and TRBJ2-1; D is ambiguous. V lost 1 base and J lost 0, with 13 bases in between. The CDR3 consists of 17 residues. Germline CDR1 MGHRA, CDR2 YSYEKL. CDR3 loop: CASSQVHGSPSYNEQFF. CDR3 DNA sequence: TGCGCCAGCAGCCAAGTACACGGGTCCCCCTCCTACAATGAGCAGTTCTTC.

This clonotype was found a few times. This chain joins TRBV12-3 or TRBV12-4 and TRBJ1-3; D possibly corresponds to TRBD1 (5 bases). The V end was cut by 6 bases, the J end by 0 bases, with 21 bases between. The CDR3 sequence is 18 residues long. CDR3 residues: CASSFLGDPPYSGNTIYF. CDR3 bases: TGTGCCAGCAGCTTTCTGGGGGATCCACCTTACTCTGGAAACACCATATATTTT.

This chain links TRBV12-3 or TRBV12-4 with TRBJ1-2, with a tentative D call TRBD1 (6 bases). This CDR3 is built from 15 residues. Trimming took 6 bases from V and 4 from J, leaving 18 bases between them. In DNA form, the CDR3 reads TGTGCCAGCAGCGACACGCAAGGGGGTCCCTATGGCTACACCTTC. Amino acid sequence: CASSDTQGGPYGYTF.

There are many counts of this clonotype. The rearrangement joins TRBV7-2 to TRBJ2-2, with TRBD2 matching 7 bases. CDR3 size: 17 residues. CDR1 is SGHTA, CDR2 FQGNSA, per germline. V lost 5 bases, J lost 6 bases, and 15 bases stayed unmatched. The CDR3 sequence: CASSPDRGAGLAGELFF. The CDR3 coding sequence is TGTGCCAGCAGCCCTGACCGAGGAGCGGGGTTAGCCGGGGAGCTGTTTTTT.

This clonotype was observed a few times. CDR3 DNA sequence: TGTGCCAGCAGATTCGGACAGGGCAGCAATCAGCCCCAGCATTTT. Its translation: CASRFGQGSNQPQHF. The rearrangement links TRBV2 to TRBJ1-5; 8 bases match TRBD1. Trimming took 6 bases from V and 1 from J; bases not matched to a gene: 5. This CDR3 contains 15 residues. Germline loops: CDR1 SNHLY, CDR2 FYNNEI.

The chain links TRBV27 to TRBJ1-2; D not resolved. Germline CDR1 reads MNHEY; CDR2 reads SMNVEV (reference sequence). This CDR3 comprises 15 residues. The V and J ends lost 5 bases and 4 bases respectively, with 17 bases between them. The CDR3 sequence is CASSITAGEAYGYTF. The CDR3 nucleotides read TGTGCCAGCAGTATCACCGCCGGGGAAGCCTATGGCTACACCTTC.

This clonotype showed up just a few times. The chain carries TRBV7-9 and TRBJ2-7; 8 nucleotides line up with TRBD1. After removal of 5 bases from V and 7 bases from J, the junction contained 10 bases not matched to a gene. Germline CDR1 and CDR2: SEHNR and FQNEAQ (reference sequence). The CDR3 loop spans 14 amino acids. For the CDR3, the DNA is TGTGCCAGCAGCACGACAGGGGTACGTTTGGAGCAGTACTTC. It is translated as CASSTTGVRLEQYF. Full variable domain (missing parts from reference TRBV7-9 and TRBJ2-7): DTGVSQNPRHKITKRGQNVTFRCDPISEHNRLYWYRQTLGQGPEFLTYFQNEAQLEKSRLLSDRFSAERPKGSFSTLEIQRTEQGDSAMYLCASSTTGVRLEQYFGPGTRLTVT.

The V call is TRBV6-2 or TRBV6-3, the J call TRBJ2-7; D possibly matches TRBD1 or TRBD2 (6 bases each). The CDR3 loop spans 14 amino acids. Trimming took off 4 bases at V and 3 bases at J, with 13 bases between the two ends. Germline V gene sequence: CDR1 MNHEY, CDR2 SVGEGT. The CDR3, as DNA: TGTGCCAGCAGTTTGGCGGGACAAAGCTACGAGCAGTACTTC. Encoded protein: CASSLAGQSYEQYF.

The chain has TRBV12-3 or TRBV12-4 and TRBJ2-3; D unresolved. Trimming took off 5 bases at V and 0 bases at J, with 6 bases between the two ends. The CDR3 covers 13 residues. Here the CDR3 reads CASSKTSTDTQYF. DNA of the CDR3: TGTGCCAGCAGTAAGACTAGCACAGATACGCAGTATTTT.

Only a few counts were recorded for this clonotype. This chain connects TRBV6-1 to TRBJ1-2; 11 nucleotides match TRBD1. V shed 5 bases and J 7 bases; nucleotides not matched to a gene: 9. This CDR3 is 15 amino acids long. In germline, CDR1 is MNHNS, CDR2 SASEGT. CDR3 DNA: TGTGCCAGCAGTCCTATTTCCGGGACAGGGGGTGGCTACACCTTC. It is translated as CASSPISGTGGGYTF.

The rearrangement joins TRBV7-9 to TRBJ2-5; possibly TRBD2 for D (7 bases). This CDR3 region has 17 residues. The germline V and J ends were trimmed by 5 bases and 5 bases, with 24 bases remaining between them. The germline V gene encodes CDR1 SEHNR and CDR2 FQNEAQ (reference sequence). CDR3: CASSRGAGALFRETQYF. In DNA form, the CDR3 reads TGTGCCAGCAGCCGTGGGGCGGGGGCCCTCTTCCGGGAGACCCAGTACTTC.

The chain recombines TRBV12-3 or TRBV12-4 with TRBJ2-7; D possibly corresponds to TRBD2 (5 bases). Trimming pared 5 bases from V and 6 bases from J, leaving 14 bases between. This CDR3 has 13 amino acids. CDR3 in DNA: TGTGCCAGCAGTCCGGGGAGCCGGGGCGAGCAGTACTTC. This codes for CASSPGSRGEQYF.

The chain joins TRBV19 to TRBJ2-2; 10 nucleotides match TRBD1. The V segment lost 5 bases and the J segment 4 bases; nucleotides outside the gene matches: 1. The CDR3 totals 14 residues. The V gene's germline CDR1 is LNHDA and CDR2 SQIVND (reference sequence). The chain's CDR3 is CASSGTGVTGELFF. The CDR3 bases are TGTGCCAGTAGTGGGACAGGGGTCACCGGGGAGCTGTTTTTT.

The rearrangement joins TRBV7-9 to TRBJ1-6, with D possibly TRBD1 on 6 matching bases. In germline, CDR1 is SEHNR, CDR2 FQNEAQ (reference sequence). V dropped 3 bases and J dropped 8 bases, with 14 bases sitting between them. This CDR3 region has 15 residues. CDR3 sequence: CASSFFRGSDSPLHF. In DNA form, the CDR3 reads TGTGCCAGCAGCTTTTTCAGGGGCTCTGATTCACCCCTCCACTTT.

This clonotype showed up just a few times. DNA for the CDR3: TGTGCCAGCAGCTCCCGGACAGGGGGGGACTACAATGAGCAGTTCTTC. It encodes CASSSRTGGDYNEQFF. V gene TRBV7-9 combines with J gene TRBJ2-1, with 10 positions matching TRBD1. Germline lookup yields CDR1 SEHNR and CDR2 FQNEAQ (reference sequence). The CDR3 consists of 16 residues. The V segment lost 4 bases and the J segment 3 bases; nucleotides outside the gene matches: 6.

The chain links TRBV20-1 to TRBJ2-7; 10 bases align to TRBD2. The V gene end was trimmed by 0 bases and the J gene end by 3 bases; junction bases not matched to a gene: 8. The CDR3 is 16 amino acids. Germline V lookup: CDR1 DFQATT, CDR2 SNEGSKA (reference sequence). CDR3 sequence: CSARDQVRTSGYEQYF. CDR3 coding DNA: TGCAGTGCTAGAGATCAAGTTAGGACTAGCGGCTACGAGCAGTACTTC.

The J gene is TRBJ2-7, the V gene TRBV6-1; D perhaps matches TRBD1 (5 bases). Germline V gene sequence: CDR1 MNHNS, CDR2 SASEGT. V was pared by 7 bases and J by 3 bases, with 13 bases between. CDR3 length: 13 amino acids. The DNA for the CDR3 is TGTGCCAGCATGCGTACAGGCTTCTACGAGCAGTACTTC. Translated: CASMRTGFYEQYF.

This clonotype has just a few counts. This chain joins TRBV12-3 or TRBV12-4 and TRBJ1-2; TRBD1 matches at 7 bases. CDR3 length: 17 residues. Trimming took 6 bases from V and 0 from J; bases not matched to a gene: 13. In DNA, the CDR3 is TGTGCCAGCAGCAAAACGGGACAGACCCTTTCTAACTATGGCTACACCTTC. It is translated as CASSKTGQTLSNYGYTF.